The T cell receptor (beta chain) under discussion was sequenced for a study of shared clonotypes between healthy human individuals (dated by TCRdb to about 2020). Broadly, across the study: The cohort included three men and a couple of women between 18 and 49 years of age. To increase sequencing depth and limit assay-specific biases, different laboratories used diverse techniques to prepare libraries and sequence TCR repertoires. To estimate repertoire size and how much clonotypes are shared between individuals, the study performed deep sequencing of blood TCR repertoires from a handful of healthy adults. Leukapheresis yielded between about 0.9 and 9 billion PBMCs per donor. For each donor, CD4 naive and CD4 memory were each run on three plates, CD8 naive on two plates, and CD8 memory on one plate. Findings and caveats that apply to the study as a whole: Compared with non-shared clonotypes, clonotypes shared by all four sorted-subset donors had higher generation probabilities. Roughly 5% of naive CD4, approximately 3.7% of naive CD8, around 2.3% of memory CD4, and around 0.42% of memory CD8 clonotypes were shared across a few donors. Rarefaction of sorted-subset datasets indicated incomplete sequencing despite the large sequencing depth. Sampling was restricted to blood, and TCR repertoires in tissues likely differ from the TCR repertoires found in blood. Because the study included only a small number of donors, the genetic and exposure-history diversity represented was limited. Larger estimated clonotype richness was generally found for naive subsets than for memory subsets. Pairwise subsampling indicated that sequencing depth was expected to affect the degree of clonotype sharing among donors.

For the CD8 naive samples, CD45RO-negative cells were positively selected for CCR7, yielding a CD45RA+CCR7+ population from which TemRA cells were excluded. The donors were healthy, HIV-negative adults with no recently reported acute infections or vaccinations. Only Caucasian adults living in Nashville, Tennessee, USA were represented among the donors. Blood was collected by leukapheresis, and PBMCs were isolated by Ficoll-Histopaque density gradient centrifugation and then cryopreserved in liquid nitrogen vapor phase. Analytical flow cytometry was used to check the purity and quantity of each magnetically sorted T cell population. Genomic DNA was isolated from every sorted fraction and measured by UV absorbance on a Nanodrop 2000c. CDR1 and CDR2 are drawn from the germline V gene: SGHAT, FQNNGV. Trimming at the junction amounts to 0 bases on V and 4 bases on J, and the germline ends lie 16 bases apart. Measured from the cysteine to the phenylalanine, the CDR3 is 16 residues long. Just CDR3 DNA is preserved here, 48 bases in frame from base 1.

About this clone: Its antigen is still unknown. Qualities for individual bases were not recorded, and no much larger clone is one base off.

Using the deep immunoSEQ assay, multiplex PCR amplified TCR CDR3 regions from genomic DNA. Extracted genomic DNA from each cell subset was spread evenly across all wells of several immunoSEQ 96-well plates, with each plate serving as a replicate. For sorted subsets, each replicate PCR was loaded with roughly 200 ng genomic DNA, equivalent to about 30,000 T cell genomes. Purified libraries were measured with a Qubit 3.0 fluorometer, size-checked on a Bioanalyzer 2100, and measured again with the KAPA Library Quantification kit. A separate single-read 150-cycle Illumina NextSeq 550 flow cell was used to sequence each immunoSEQ 96-well plate. In the authors' own workflow: The immunoSEQ output contained only junctional sequences without quality scores, so filtering could not match that applied to full-length reads. Sequences were annotated with PyIR, a Python wrapper for IgBLAST v1.9, using IMGT germline references to assign V/J genes and CDR3. Reads were filtered out if the reads had weak V/J assignments (E-value above 1e-6), no CDR3, stop codons, out-of-frame junctions, or ambiguous translated residues. V3J clonotypes were defined by identical inferred V gene, J gene, and CDR3 amino acid sequence. The percentage overlap between two repertoires was calculated by dividing the number of shared unique clonotypes by the size of the smaller repertoire. RTK rarefaction, the Chao1 estimator, and Recon v2.1 estimates of unobserved clonotypes were used to assess repertoire richness. Generation probabilities were computed with OLGA for all TCRbeta clonotypes obtained by the gDNA method from a handful of donors. This is the immuneACCESS table as TCRdb keeps it, with only in-frame sequences that have V and J called. A part of the clones is gone; compared with another copy, unresolved V genes explain less than half, and the rest is unexplained. The DNA gave D and trimming, while V, J and clone size come from that table. The table for this sample lists about 2.2 million clones; around 93% of them were counted only once. About 1.7% of the sample goes to the ten largest clones.

The V and J genes are TRBV11-2 and TRBJ2-7; the D region possibly corresponds to TRBD2 (6 bases align). Sequencing was performed on naive CD8+ T cells from PBMCs. Interpreted using the paper, the cell subset or site label stands for: CD45RA+CCR7+. The receptor was derived from a man between 18 and 35 years old in good health. Some clones in this sample may be carry-over from other donors' samples. In nucleotide form, the sequence is TGTGCCAGCAGCTTAGAATATGGGGGGAGAGTTTACGAGCAGTACTTC. This encodes CASSLEYGGRVYEQYF.